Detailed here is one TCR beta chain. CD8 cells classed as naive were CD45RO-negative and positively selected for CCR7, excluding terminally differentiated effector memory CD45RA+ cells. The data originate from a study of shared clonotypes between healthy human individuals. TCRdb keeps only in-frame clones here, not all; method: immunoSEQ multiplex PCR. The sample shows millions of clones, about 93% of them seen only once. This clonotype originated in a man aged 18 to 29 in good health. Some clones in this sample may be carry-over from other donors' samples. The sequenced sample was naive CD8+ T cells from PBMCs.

Written as DNA, the CDR3 is TGCAGCGTGAGACAGGGATTAAGCTACGAGCAGTACTTC. This codes for CSVRQGLSYEQYF. V and J are TRBV29-1 and TRBJ2-7; 7 bases are shared with TRBD1. Germline V gene lookup returns CDR1 SQVTM and CDR2 ANQGSEA. This CDR3 spans 13 amino acids. After removal of 6 bases from V and 3 bases from J, the junction contained 8 bases not matched to a gene.